Below, 20 T cell receptor beta chains from the same sample are listed, as sequenced in a study of radiation and T cells in renal cell carcinoma. Time point of the sample: blood 4 weeks post-SBRT, at nephrectomy. Treatment given: 15 Gy SBRT to primary tumor, nephrectomy 4 weeks later. This table comes from immunoSEQ multiplex PCR, and its TCRdb copy is limited to in-frame clones, with some not included. The sample yields 120,000 to 150,000 clones, approximately 86% seen once. The source was blood, collected from a patient whose treatment included radiotherapy and nephrectomy. The receptors originated from a woman between 50 and 59 years old with renal cell carcinoma.

The gene calls are TRBV7-2 and TRBJ2-4; no clear D gene. V shed 2 bases and J shed 2 bases, with 13 bases lying between them. The length of the CDR3 is 16 residues. Germline V CDR1 and CDR2: SGHTA, FQGNSA. Here the CDR3 reads CASSLLRLGTKNIQYF. CDR3 in DNA: TGTGCCAGCAGCTTACTGCGGCTGGGAACCAAAAACATTCAGTACTTC.

This clone has just a few counts. The rearrangement uses TRBV18 and TRBJ1-2; D is unresolved. The CDR3 is made up of 13 amino acids. The V and J ends lost 3 bases and 4 bases respectively, with 9 bases between them. Germline V gene lookup returns CDR1 KGHSH and CDR2 LQKENI. CDR3 nucleotides: TGTGCCAGCTCACCTGGCGAGGGCTATGGCTACACCTTC. This encodes CASSPGEGYGYTF.

This chain links TRBV5-4 with TRBJ2-1, with TRBD2 identical over 8 bases. Trimming took 6 bases from V and 7 from J; bases not matched to a gene: 12. CDR1 is SGHNT and CDR2 is YYREEE in the germline V gene (reference sequence). The length of the CDR3 is 15 residues. The CDR3 sequence: CASTKVASGRNEQFF. The CDR3 region has the DNA TGTGCCAGCACAAAAGTGGCCAGCGGGAGAAATGAGCAGTTCTTC.

The CDR3 reads CASSNSFAGETDTQYF. The CDR3 region has the DNA TGTGCCAGCAGCAATTCGTTCGCCGGGGAGACAGATACGCAGTATTTT. The chain carries TRBV21-1 and TRBJ2-3; the table names TRBD2, a call not compared with the DNA. TRBV21-1 is a listed pseudogene. This CDR3 comprises 16 residues.

This clone was seen a few times. The gene calls are TRBV7-9 and TRBJ1-1; the D is unclear. V was clipped by 7 bases and J by 1 base, with 10 bases between them. Germline V gene sequence: CDR1 SEHNR, CDR2 FQNEAQ (reference sequence). CDR3 size: 13 residues. CDR3 sequence: CASTVGRNTEAFF. In DNA, the CDR3 is TGTGCCAGCACCGTGGGGAGGAACACTGAAGCTTTCTTT.

This chain joins TRBV5-1 and TRBJ2-5; 12 bases fit TRBD2. The length of the CDR3 is 16 residues. J lost 7 bases, V lost 4 bases, and 11 bases had no gene match. Per the germline V gene, CDR1 is SGHRS and CDR2 is YFSETQ. The CDR3 region is CASSAGLAGGSGTQYF. CDR3 in DNA: TGCGCCAGCAGCGCCGGCCTAGCGGGAGGGTCGGGGACCCAGTACTTC.

J is TRBJ1-5 and V is TRBV5-1; 7 positions match TRBD1. In germline, CDR1 is SGHRS, CDR2 YFSETQ. The CDR3 covers 15 residues. After removal of 4 bases from V and 2 bases from J, the junction contained 6 bases not matched to a gene. CDR3 region: CASSASTGGNQPQHF. The CDR3 coding sequence is TGCGCCAGCAGCGCATCAACAGGGGGCAATCAGCCCCAGCATTTT.

The rearrangement links TRBV5-1 to TRBJ2-1; D is possibly TRBD1 (5 bases). Trimming took off 2 bases at V and 8 bases at J, with 8 bases between the two ends. Germline V gene sequence: CDR1 SGHRS, CDR2 YFSETQ. This CDR3 has 12 amino acids. The CDR3 loop is CASSLQVDEQFF. CDR3 nucleotides: TGCGCCAGCAGCTTACAGGTCGATGAGCAGTTCTTC.

V is TRBV7-8 and J is TRBJ2-1, with D possibly matching TRBD2 (6 bases). Germline lookup yields CDR1 SGHVS and CDR2 FQNEAQ. Trimming took off 5 bases at V and 6 bases at J, with 17 bases between the two ends. CDR3 length: 15 amino acids. CDR3: CASSPKAPGANEQFF. CDR3 coding DNA: TGTGCCAGCAGCCCTAAAGCTCCGGGAGCCAATGAGCAGTTCTTC.

The chain employs TRBV5-6 and TRBJ2-3, with D perhaps being TRBD1 or TRBD2 (6 bases each). Trimming removed 5 bases at V and 3 bases at J, with 22 bases between. This CDR3 region has 17 residues. Germline V gene lookup returns CDR1 SGHDT and CDR2 YYEEEE. Here the CDR3 DNA reads TGTGCCAGCAGACTAATTGAGGGGGGAATGTGGACAGATACGCAGTATTTT. Encoded protein: CASRLIEGGMWTDTQYF. The full variable domain, completed using reference TRBV5-6 and TRBJ2-3, is DAGVTQSPTHLIKTRGQQVTLRCSPKSGHDTVSWYQQALGQGPQFIFQYYEEEERQRGNFPDRFSGHQFPNYSSELNVNALLLGDSALYLCASRLIEGGMWTDTQYFGPGTRLTVL.

The rearrangement joins TRBV25-1 to TRBJ2-7; perhaps TRBD1 as D (5 bases). V was pared by 3 bases and J by 3 bases, with 9 bases between. The germline gives CDR1 MGHDK, CDR2 SYGVNS. The CDR3 spans 13 residues. CDR3 sequence (DNA): TGTGCCAGCAGTGATCAAACAGGCTACGAGCAGTACTTC. As protein: CASSDQTGYEQYF.

V and J are TRBV4-3 and TRBJ1-2; D unclear. The CDR3 has 14 amino acids. V gave up 1 base and J gave up 1 base, with 7 bases separating them. Germline V lookup: CDR1 LGHNA, CDR2 YSLEER. Written as DNA, the CDR3 is TGCGCCAGCAGCCAAGGCCATGGTAACTATGGCTACACCTTC. Encoded protein: CASSQGHGNYGYTF.

This clone has only a few counts. The chain couples TRBV20-1 to TRBJ1-2; maybe TRBD1 (5 bases). CDR1 DFQATT and CDR2 SNEGSKA come from the germline V gene (reference sequence). This CDR3 contains 10 residues. V was cut by 1 base and J by 8 bases, with 5 bases left in between. This CDR3 reads CSARGTGYTF. The CDR3, as DNA: TGCAGTGCTAGAGGGACAGGCTACACCTTC.

The count of this clone is one. The chain employs TRBV21-1 and TRBJ1-2. TRBV21-1 is a pseudogene locus. This CDR3 comprises 14 residues. CDR3 amino acids: CASSIVEGNYGYTF. The CDR3 DNA sequence: TGTGCCAGCAGCATAGTCGAGGGGAACTATGGCTACACCTTC.

V and J are TRBV11-2 and TRBJ2-1, with D possibly matching TRBD2 (6 bases). CDR3 length: 15 residues. The germline gives CDR1 SGHAT, CDR2 FQNNGV. Trimming left V 1 base short and J 6 bases short, with 13 bases between. In DNA, the CDR3 is TGTGCCAGCAGCTTAGTTGCGGGGTTGGTCAATGAGCAGTTCTTC. Protein: CASSLVAGLVNEQFF.

This chain connects TRBV18 to TRBJ2-5; D uncertain. The CDR3 consists of 13 residues. Germline CDR1 and CDR2: KGHSH and LQKENI. Trimming removed 1 base from V and 2 bases from J, with 5 bases in between. CDR3 DNA sequence: TGTGCCAGCTCACCACGAGATCAAGAGACCCAGTACTTC. Its protein product is CASSPRDQETQYF.

The J gene is TRBJ1-2, the V gene TRBV18; D gene unclear. V gave up 2 bases and J gave up 5 bases, with 12 bases separating them. This CDR3 spans 14 amino acids. Germline V gene data show CDR1 as KGHSH and CDR2 as LQKENI. The CDR3 DNA sequence: TGTGCCAGCTCACCAAGTCCGGTCGGGTATGGCTACACCTTC. Residues: CASSPSPVGYGYTF.

The chain combines TRBV19 with TRBJ2-5, with TRBD1 matching 11 bases. After removal of 7 bases from V and 5 bases from J, the junction contained 6 bases not matched to a gene. The CDR3 length is 14 residues. Germline V gene data show CDR1 as LNHDA and CDR2 as SQIVND (reference sequence). The DNA for the CDR3 is TGTGCCAGTACCTCGGGACAGGGGGACGAGACCCAGTACTTC. Translation: CASTSGQGDETQYF.

This CDR3 reads CASSRGGLGTEAFF. DNA for the CDR3: TGTGCCAGCTCCCGCGGGGGGCTGGGCACTGAAGCTTTCTTT. The V gene is TRBV28, the J gene TRBJ1-1, with D possibly matching TRBD1 (6 bases). There are 14 residues in the CDR3. The V end lost 8 bases, the J end lost 4 bases, and 17 bases lay between the germline ends. Per the germline V gene, CDR1 is MDHEN and CDR2 is SYDVKM.

This clone was seen a single time. The chain recombines TRBV7-8 with TRBJ2-7; 8 bases agree with TRBD2. J gave up 7 bases and V 5 bases, and 7 bases lay outside the gene matches. There are 13 residues in the CDR3. Germline V gene sequence: CDR1 SGHVS, CDR2 FQNEAQ. CDR3 coding DNA: TGTGCCAGCAGCCCAACCTCGGGGGGGGAGCAGTACTTC. Its protein product is CASSPTSGGEQYF.